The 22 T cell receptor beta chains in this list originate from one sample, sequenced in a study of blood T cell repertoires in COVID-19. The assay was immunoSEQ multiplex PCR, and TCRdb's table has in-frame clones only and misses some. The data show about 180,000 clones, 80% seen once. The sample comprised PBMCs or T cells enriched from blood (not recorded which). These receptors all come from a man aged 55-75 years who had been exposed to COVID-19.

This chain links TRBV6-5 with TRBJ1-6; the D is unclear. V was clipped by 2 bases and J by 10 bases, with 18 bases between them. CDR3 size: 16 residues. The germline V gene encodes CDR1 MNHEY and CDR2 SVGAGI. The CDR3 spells CASSYGRPSEGSPLHF. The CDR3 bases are TGTGCCAGCAGTTACGGGCGCCCTAGCGAGGGCTCACCCCTCCACTTT.

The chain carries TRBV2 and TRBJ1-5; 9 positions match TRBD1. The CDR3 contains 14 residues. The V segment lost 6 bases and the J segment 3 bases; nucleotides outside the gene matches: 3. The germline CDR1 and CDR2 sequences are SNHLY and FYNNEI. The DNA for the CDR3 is TGTGCCAGCAGCCGGGACAGGGTCAATCAGCCCCAGCATTTT. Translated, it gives CASSRDRVNQPQHF. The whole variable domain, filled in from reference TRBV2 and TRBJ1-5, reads EPEVTQTPSHQVTQMGQEVILRCVPISNHLYFYWYRQILGQKVEFLVSFYNNEISEKSEIFDDQFSVERPDGSNFTLKIRSTKLEDSAMYFCASSRDRVNQPQHFGDGTRLSIL.

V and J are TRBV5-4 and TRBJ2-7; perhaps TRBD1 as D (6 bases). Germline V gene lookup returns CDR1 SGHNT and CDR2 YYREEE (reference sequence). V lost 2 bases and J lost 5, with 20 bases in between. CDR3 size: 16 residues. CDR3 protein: CASSFGGKPQIHEQYF. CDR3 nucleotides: TGTGCCAGCAGCTTTGGGGGCAAACCACAGATCCACGAGCAGTACTTC.

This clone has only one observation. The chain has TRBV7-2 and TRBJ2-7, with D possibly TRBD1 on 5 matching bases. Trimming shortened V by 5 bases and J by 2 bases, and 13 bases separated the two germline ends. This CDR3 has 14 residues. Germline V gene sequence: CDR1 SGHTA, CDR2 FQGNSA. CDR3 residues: CASSPDRRTYEQYF. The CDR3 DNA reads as TGTGCCAGCAGCCCCGACAGACGTACCTACGAGCAGTACTTC.

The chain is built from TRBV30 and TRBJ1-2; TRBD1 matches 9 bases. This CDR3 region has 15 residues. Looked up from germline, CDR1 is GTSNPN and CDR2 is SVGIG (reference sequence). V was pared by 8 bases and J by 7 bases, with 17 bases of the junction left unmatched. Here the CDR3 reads CASTTGQGQRSGYTF. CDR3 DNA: TGTGCCAGTACCACGGGACAGGGTCAAAGGAGTGGCTACACCTTC.

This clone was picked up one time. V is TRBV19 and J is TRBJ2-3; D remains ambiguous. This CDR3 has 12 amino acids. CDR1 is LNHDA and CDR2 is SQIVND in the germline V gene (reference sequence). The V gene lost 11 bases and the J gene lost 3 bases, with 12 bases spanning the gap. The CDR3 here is CAPALRTDTQYF. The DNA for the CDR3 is TGTGCCCCCGCGCTTCGGACAGATACGCAGTATTTT.

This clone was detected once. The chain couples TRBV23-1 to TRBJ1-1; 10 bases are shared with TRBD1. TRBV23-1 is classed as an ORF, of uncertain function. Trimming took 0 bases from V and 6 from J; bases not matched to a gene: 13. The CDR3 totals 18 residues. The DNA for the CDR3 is TGCGCCAGCAGTCAATCTAGGCCTGACAGGGGGCAAGTGGCTGAAGCTTTCTTT. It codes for CASSQSRPDRGQVAEAFF.

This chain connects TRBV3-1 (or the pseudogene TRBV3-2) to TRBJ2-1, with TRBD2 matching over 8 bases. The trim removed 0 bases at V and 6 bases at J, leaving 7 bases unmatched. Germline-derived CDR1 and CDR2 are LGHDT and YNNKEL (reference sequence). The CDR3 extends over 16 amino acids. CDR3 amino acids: CASSQEVAGIPNEQFF. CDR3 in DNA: TGTGCCAGCAGCCAAGAGGTAGCGGGAATTCCCAATGAGCAGTTCTTC.

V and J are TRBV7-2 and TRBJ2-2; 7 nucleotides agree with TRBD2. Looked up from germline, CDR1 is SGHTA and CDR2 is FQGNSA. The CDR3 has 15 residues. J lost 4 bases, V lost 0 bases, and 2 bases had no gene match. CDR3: CASSLAGGVTGELFF. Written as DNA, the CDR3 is TGTGCCAGCAGCTTAGCGGGAGGGGTCACCGGGGAGCTGTTTTTT. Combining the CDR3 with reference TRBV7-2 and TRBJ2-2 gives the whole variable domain GAGVSQSPSNKVTEKGKDVELRCDPISGHTALYWYRQSLGQGLEFLIYFQGNSAPDKSGLPSDRFSAERTGGSVSTLTIQRTQQEDSAVYLCASSLAGGVTGELFFGEGSRLTVL.

The CDR3 loop is CASSIRGAYNEQFF. In DNA, the CDR3 is TGTGCCAGTAGTATCCGGGGGGCCTACAATGAGCAGTTCTTC. The chain carries TRBV19 and TRBJ2-1, with 7 bases identical to TRBD2. In germline, CDR1 is LNHDA, CDR2 SQIVND (reference sequence). Unmatched junction bases numbered 1, after V lost 3 bases and J lost 2 bases. This CDR3 is built from 14 residues.

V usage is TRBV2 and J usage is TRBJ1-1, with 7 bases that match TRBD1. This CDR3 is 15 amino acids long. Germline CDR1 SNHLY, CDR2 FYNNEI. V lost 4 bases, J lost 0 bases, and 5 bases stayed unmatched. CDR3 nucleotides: TGTGCCAGCAGTGCCCGGACAGGAATGAACACTGAAGCTTTCTTT. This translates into CASSARTGMNTEAFF. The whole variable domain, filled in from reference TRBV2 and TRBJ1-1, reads EPEVTQTPSHQVTQMGQEVILRCVPISNHLYFYWYRQILGQKVEFLVSFYNNEISEKSEIFDDQFSVERPDGSNFTLKIRSTKLEDSAMYFCASSARTGMNTEAFFGQGTRLTVV.

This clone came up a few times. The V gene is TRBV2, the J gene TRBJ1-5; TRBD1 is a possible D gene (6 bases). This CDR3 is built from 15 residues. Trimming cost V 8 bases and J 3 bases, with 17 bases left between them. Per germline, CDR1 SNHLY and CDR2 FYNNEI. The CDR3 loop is CASGSGMGANQPQHF. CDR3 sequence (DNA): TGTGCCAGCGGATCAGGGATGGGGGCCAATCAGCCCCAGCATTTT. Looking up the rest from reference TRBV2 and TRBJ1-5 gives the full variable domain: EPEVTQTPSHQVTQMGQEVILRCVPISNHLYFYWYRQILGQKVEFLVSFYNNEISEKSEIFDDQFSVERPDGSNFTLKIRSTKLEDSAMYFCASGSGMGANQPQHFGDGTRLSIL.

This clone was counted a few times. The DNA for the CDR3 is TGTGCCAGCAGTGAAGCCCAGGGGGCGCGCATCGCCCCAGAAGCTTTCTTT. This translates into CASSEAQGARIAPEAFF. V is TRBV2 and J is TRBJ1-1; 8 bases agree with TRBD1. With V trimmed by 0 bases and J by 8 bases, 14 bases remained unmatched. The CDR3 has 17 residues. Germline lookup yields CDR1 SNHLY and CDR2 FYNNEI.

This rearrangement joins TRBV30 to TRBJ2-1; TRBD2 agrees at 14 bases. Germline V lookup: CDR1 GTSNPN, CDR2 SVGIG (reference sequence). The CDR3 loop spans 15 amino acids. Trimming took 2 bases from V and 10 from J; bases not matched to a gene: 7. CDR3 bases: TGTGCCTGGAGTACGGGACTAGCGGGAGAAGGCGAGCAGTTCTTC. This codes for CAWSTGLAGEGEQFF. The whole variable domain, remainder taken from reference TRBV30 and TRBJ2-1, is SQTIHQWPATLVQPVGSPLSLECTVEGTSNPNLYWYRQAAGRGLQLLFYSVGIGQISSEVPQNLSASRPQDRQFILSSKKLLLSDSGFYLCAWSTGLAGEGEQFFGPGTRLTVL.

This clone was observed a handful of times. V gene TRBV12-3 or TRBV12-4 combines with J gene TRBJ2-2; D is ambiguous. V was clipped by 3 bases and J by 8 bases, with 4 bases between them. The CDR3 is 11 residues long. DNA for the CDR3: TGTGCCAGCAGTTTTATGGGGGAGCTGTTTTTT. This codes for CASSFMGELFF.

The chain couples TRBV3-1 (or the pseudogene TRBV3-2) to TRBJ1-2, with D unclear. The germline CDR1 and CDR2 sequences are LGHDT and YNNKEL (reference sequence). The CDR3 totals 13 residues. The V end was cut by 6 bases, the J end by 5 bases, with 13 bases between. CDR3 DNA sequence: TGTGCCAGCAGTCCCATGGGGAGATATGGCTACACCTTC. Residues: CASSPMGRYGYTF.

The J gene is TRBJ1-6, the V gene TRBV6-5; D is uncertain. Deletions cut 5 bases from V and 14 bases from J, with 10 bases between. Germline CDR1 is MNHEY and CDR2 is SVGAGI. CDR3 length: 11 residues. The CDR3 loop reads CASSTDGTLHF. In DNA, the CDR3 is TGTGCCAGCAGTACGGACGGGACCCTCCACTTT.

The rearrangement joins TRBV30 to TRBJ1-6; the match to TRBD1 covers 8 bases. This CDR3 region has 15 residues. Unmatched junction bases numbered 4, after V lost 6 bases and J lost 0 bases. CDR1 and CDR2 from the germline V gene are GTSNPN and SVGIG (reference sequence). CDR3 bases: TGTGCCTGCCGGGACAGGAGCTCCTATAATTCACCCCTCCACTTT. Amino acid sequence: CACRDRSSYNSPLHF.

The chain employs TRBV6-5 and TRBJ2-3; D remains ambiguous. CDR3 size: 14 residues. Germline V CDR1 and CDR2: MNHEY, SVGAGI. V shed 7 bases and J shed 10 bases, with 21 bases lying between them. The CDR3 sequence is CASNKELQRSPQYF. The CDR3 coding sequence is TGTGCCAGCAACAAGGAACTTCAGAGGAGCCCGCAGTATTTT.

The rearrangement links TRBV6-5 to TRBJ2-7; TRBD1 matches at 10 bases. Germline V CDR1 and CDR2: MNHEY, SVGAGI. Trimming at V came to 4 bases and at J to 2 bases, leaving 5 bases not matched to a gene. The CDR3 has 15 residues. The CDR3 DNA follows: TGTGCCAGCAGTTCTCTCGGACAGGGGGCCTACGAGCAGTACTTC. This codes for CASSSLGQGAYEQYF.

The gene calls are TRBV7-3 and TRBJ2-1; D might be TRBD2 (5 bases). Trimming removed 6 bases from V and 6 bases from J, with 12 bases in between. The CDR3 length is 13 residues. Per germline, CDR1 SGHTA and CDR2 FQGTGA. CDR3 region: CASRGSVSNEQFF. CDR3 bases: TGTGCCAGCAGGGGTAGCGTATCCAATGAGCAGTTCTTC.

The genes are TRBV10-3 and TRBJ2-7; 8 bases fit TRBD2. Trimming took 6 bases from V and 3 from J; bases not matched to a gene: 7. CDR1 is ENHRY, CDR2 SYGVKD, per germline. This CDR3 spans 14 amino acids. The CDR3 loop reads CAIRPVGGDYEQYF. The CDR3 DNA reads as TGTGCCATCAGGCCCGTCGGGGGGGACTACGAGCAGTACTTC.